A single sample is the source of the 9 T cell receptor beta chains below, sequenced in a study of Graves' ophthalmopathy and Graves' hyperthyroidism (dated by TCRdb to between 2017 and 2018). Sequencer: Illumina HiSeq 2000. For repertoire sequencing, TCR beta CDR3 regions were amplified from RNA transcripts. The first round of RT-PCR was done with HTBI primers and the Qiagen OneStep RT-PCR kit, and was followed by a second round of multiplex PCR, then size selection and purification. TCRdb took the public reads, trimmed them with fastp at Q25, ran MiXCR for clone calling and kept in-frame beta chains. Entries are consolidated by CDR3 protein sequence, retaining the most common genes and DNA. In this sample the table shows about 340,000 distinct CDR3 sequences, roughly 15% of which occur a single time. The top ten constitute 9% to 15% of the sample. The sequenced sample consisted of peripheral blood. These receptors were collected from an adult man with Graves' ophthalmopathy.

The gene calls are TRBV5-5 and TRBJ2-7; D call uncertain. CDR1 is SGHKS and CDR2 is YYEKEE in the germline V gene (reference sequence). Trimming left V 0 bases short and J 2 bases short, with 9 bases between. The CDR3 spans 14 residues. CDR3 loop: CASSLVGLAYEQYF. In DNA, the CDR3 is TGTGCCAGCAGCTTGGTTGGCCTCGCCTACGAGCAGTACTTC.

This clonotype was observed at least ten times. This rearrangement joins TRBV6-1 to TRBJ2-7; tentative D call: TRBD1 (5 bases). This CDR3 is 13 amino acids long. The V and J ends lost 7 bases and 4 bases respectively, with 14 bases between them. Germline V gene sequence: CDR1 MNHNS, CDR2 SASEGT. CDR3 sequence reads: CASTSQGGYEQYF. The CDR3 DNA follows: TGTGCCAGCACAAGCCAGGGTGGATACGAGCAGTACTTC.

This clonotype was recorded many times. The rearrangement uses TRBV6-5 and TRBJ1-1, with 8 bases that match TRBD1. Losses at the gene ends were 4 bases for V and 4 bases for J; bases not matched to a gene: 8. Germline V gene sequence: CDR1 MNHEY, CDR2 SVGAGI. CDR3 size: 15 residues. CDR3 sequence reads: CASSLIRDRITEAFF. CDR3 bases: TGTGCCAGCAGTTTAATTCGGGACAGGATCACTGAAGCTTTCTTT.

There are many counts of this clonotype. The rearrangement joins TRBV7-3 to TRBJ1-1; D unresolved. V was trimmed by 3 bases and J by 0 bases, leaving 5 bases between them. CDR1 is SGHTA and CDR2 is FQGTGA in the germline V gene. CDR3 length: 13 residues. For the CDR3, the DNA is TGTGCCAGCAGCTTCCAACTGAACACTGAAGCTTTCTTT. It is translated as CASSFQLNTEAFF.

This clonotype appeared many times. This chain uses TRBV5-1 with TRBJ1-6, with TRBD1 as a possible D gene (5 bases). Germline V gene sequence: CDR1 SGHRS, CDR2 YFSETQ. This CDR3 region has 14 residues. Trimming pared 0 bases from V and 9 bases from J, leaving 10 bases between. This CDR3 reads CASSLGTGSSPLHF. The CDR3, as DNA: TGCGCCAGCAGCTTGGGTACAGGAAGTTCACCCCTCCACTTT.

This clonotype occurred many times. The chain carries TRBV20-1 and TRBJ2-7, with unresolved D. Trimming removed 3 bases from V and 0 bases from J, with 6 bases in between. Looked up from germline, CDR1 is DFQATT and CDR2 is SNEGSKA (reference sequence). The CDR3 has 12 residues. CDR3 in amino acids: CSARDVSYEQYF. The CDR3 bases are TGCAGTGCTAGGGACGTCTCCTACGAGCAGTACTTC.

This clonotype was observed many times. The J gene is TRBJ2-5, the V gene TRBV20-1; D unresolved. From germline, CDR1 is DFQATT and CDR2 SNEGSKA (reference sequence). CDR3 length: 14 residues. V lost 3 bases and J 5 bases, leaving 16 bases between the germline ends. The CDR3 DNA follows: TGCAGTGCTAGGCCGGATTCGGGTCTGGAGACCCAGTACTTC. This encodes CSARPDSGLETQYF.

This clonotype has at least ten counts. This rearrangement joins TRBV12-3 or TRBV12-4 to TRBJ1-2, with 9 bases identical to TRBD1. V was clipped by 6 bases and J by 2 bases; unmatched bases: 7. This CDR3 contains 15 residues. The chain's CDR3 is CASRTGTGFNYGYTF. The CDR3 DNA sequence: TGTGCCAGCAGGACCGGGACAGGGTTCAACTATGGCTACACCTTC.

In its sample, this clonotype was seen many times. This chain connects TRBV7-2 to TRBJ1-1; the D gene is possibly TRBD1 (6 bases). The CDR3 spans 15 residues. Germline V gene sequence: CDR1 SGHTA, CDR2 FQGNSA. V lost 6 bases and J 2 bases, leaving 16 bases between the germline ends. The CDR3 reads CASSPQAGGNTEAFF. The CDR3 nucleotides read TGTGCCAGCAGTCCCCAGGCGGGGGGCAACACTGAAGCTTTCTTT.